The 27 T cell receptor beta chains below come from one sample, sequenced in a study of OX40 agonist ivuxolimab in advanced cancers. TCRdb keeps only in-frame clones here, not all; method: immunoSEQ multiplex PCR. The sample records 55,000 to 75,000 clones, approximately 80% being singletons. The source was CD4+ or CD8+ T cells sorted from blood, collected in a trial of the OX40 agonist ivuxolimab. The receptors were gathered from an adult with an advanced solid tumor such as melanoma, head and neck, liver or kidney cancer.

In DNA, the CDR3 is TGTGCCAGCTCACCCCCAGGGTTGGGGGAAAAACTGTTTTTT. This translates into CASSPPGLGEKLFF. The chain employs TRBV18 and TRBJ1-4; D might be TRBD1 (5 bases). Germline V lookup: CDR1 KGHSH, CDR2 LQKENI. The V end was cut by 3 bases, the J end by 8 bases, with 13 bases between. This CDR3 is 14 amino acids long.

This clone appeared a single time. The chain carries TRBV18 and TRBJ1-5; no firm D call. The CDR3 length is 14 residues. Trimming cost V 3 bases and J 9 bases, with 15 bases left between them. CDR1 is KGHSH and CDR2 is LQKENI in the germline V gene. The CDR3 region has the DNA TGTGCCAGCTCACCCGAGGCAGAAGGATCGCCCCAGCATTTT. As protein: CASSPEAEGSPQHF. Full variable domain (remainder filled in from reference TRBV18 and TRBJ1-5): NAGVMQNPRHLVRRRGQEARLRCSPMKGHSHVYWYRQLPEEGLKFMVYLQKENIIDESGMPKERFSAEFPKEGPSILRIQQVVRGDSAAYFCASSPEAEGSPQHFGDGTRLSIL.

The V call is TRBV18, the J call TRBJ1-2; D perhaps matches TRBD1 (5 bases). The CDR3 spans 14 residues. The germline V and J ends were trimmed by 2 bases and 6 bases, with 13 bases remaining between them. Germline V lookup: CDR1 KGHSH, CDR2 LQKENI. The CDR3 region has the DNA TGTGCCAGCTCACCAACGGGGGGAGAGGATGGCTACACCTTC. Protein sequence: CASSPTGGEDGYTF.

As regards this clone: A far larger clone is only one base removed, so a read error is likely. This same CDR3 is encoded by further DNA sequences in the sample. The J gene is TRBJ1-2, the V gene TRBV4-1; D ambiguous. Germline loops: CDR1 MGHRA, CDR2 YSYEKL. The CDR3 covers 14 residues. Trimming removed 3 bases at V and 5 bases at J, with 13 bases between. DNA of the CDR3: TGCGCCAGCAGCCAGATAGACGAGGGTTATGGCTACACCTTC. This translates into CASSQIDEGYGYTF.

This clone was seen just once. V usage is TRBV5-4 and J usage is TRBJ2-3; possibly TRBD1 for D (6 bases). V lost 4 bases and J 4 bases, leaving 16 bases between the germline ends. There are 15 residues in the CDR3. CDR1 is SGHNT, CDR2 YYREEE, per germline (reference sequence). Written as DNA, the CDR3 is TGTGCCAGCAGCCCCGGGACACCGCCGCCAGATACGCAGTATTTT. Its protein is CASSPGTPPPDTQYF. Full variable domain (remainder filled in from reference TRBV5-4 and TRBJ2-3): ETGVTQSPTHLIKTRGQQVTLRCSSQSGHNTVSWYQQALGQGPQFIFQYYREEENGRGNFPPRFSGLQFPNYSSELNVNALELDDSALYLCASSPGTPPPDTQYFGPGTRLTVL.

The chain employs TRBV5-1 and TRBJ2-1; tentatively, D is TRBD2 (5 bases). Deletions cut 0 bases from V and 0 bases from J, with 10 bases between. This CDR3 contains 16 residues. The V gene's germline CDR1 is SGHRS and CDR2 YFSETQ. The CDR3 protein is CASSLAGSGSYNEQFF. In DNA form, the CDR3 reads TGCGCCAGCAGCTTGGCGGGGTCAGGCTCCTACAATGAGCAGTTCTTC. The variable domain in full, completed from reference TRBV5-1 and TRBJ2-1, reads KAGVTQTPRYLIKTRGQQVTLSCSPISGHRSVSWYQQTPGQGLQFLFEYFSETQRNKGNFPGRFSGRQFSNSRSEMNVSTLELGDSALYLCASSLAGSGSYNEQFFGPGTRLTVL.

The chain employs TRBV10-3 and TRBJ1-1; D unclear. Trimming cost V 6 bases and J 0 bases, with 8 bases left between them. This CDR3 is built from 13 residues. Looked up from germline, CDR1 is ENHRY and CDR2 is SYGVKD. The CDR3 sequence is CAIRQYMNTEAFF. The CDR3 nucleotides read TGTGCCATCAGACAGTACATGAACACTGAAGCTTTCTTT.

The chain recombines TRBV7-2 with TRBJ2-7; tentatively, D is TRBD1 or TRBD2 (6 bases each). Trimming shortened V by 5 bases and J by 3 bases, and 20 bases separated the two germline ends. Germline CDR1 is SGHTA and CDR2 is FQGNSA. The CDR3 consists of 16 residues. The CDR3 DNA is TGTGCCAGCAGCAACGCTTGGGGGGACACCCTCTACGAGCAGTACTTC. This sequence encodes CASSNAWGDTLYEQYF. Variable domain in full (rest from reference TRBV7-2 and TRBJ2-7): GAGVSQSPSNKVTEKGKDVELRCDPISGHTALYWYRQSLGQGLEFLIYFQGNSAPDKSGLPSDRFSAERTGGSVSTLTIQRTQQEDSAVYLCASSNAWGDTLYEQYFGPGTRLTVT.

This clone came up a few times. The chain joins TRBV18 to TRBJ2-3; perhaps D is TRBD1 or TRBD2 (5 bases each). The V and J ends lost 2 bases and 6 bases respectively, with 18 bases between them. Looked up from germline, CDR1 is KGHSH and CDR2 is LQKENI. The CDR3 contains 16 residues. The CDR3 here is CASSPAQRGSLDTQYF. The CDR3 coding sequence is TGTGCCAGCTCACCAGCTCAGAGGGGATCATTGGATACGCAGTATTTT. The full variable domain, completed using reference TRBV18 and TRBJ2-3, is NAGVMQNPRHLVRRRGQEARLRCSPMKGHSHVYWYRQLPEEGLKFMVYLQKENIIDESGMPKERFSAEFPKEGPSILRIQQVVRGDSAAYFCASSPAQRGSLDTQYFGPGTRLTVL.

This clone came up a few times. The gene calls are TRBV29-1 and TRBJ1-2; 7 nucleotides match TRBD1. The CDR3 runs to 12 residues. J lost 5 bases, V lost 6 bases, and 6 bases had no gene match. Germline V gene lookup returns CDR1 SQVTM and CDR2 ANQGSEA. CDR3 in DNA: TGCAGCGTATCCGGGACAGTTTATGGCTACACCTTC. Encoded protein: CSVSGTVYGYTF.

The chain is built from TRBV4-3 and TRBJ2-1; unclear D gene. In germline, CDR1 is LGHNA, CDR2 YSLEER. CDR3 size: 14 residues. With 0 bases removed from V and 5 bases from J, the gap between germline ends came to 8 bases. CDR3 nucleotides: TGCGCCAGCAGCCAAGATAACTACAACAATGAGCAGTTCTTC. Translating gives CASSQDNYNNEQFF.

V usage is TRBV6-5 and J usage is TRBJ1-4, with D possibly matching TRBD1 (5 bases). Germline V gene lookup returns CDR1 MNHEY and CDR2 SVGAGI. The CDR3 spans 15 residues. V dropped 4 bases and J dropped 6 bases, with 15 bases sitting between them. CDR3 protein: CASSSPLGRDEKLFF. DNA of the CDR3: TGTGCCAGCAGTTCCCCCTTGGGACGGGATGAAAAACTGTTTTTT.

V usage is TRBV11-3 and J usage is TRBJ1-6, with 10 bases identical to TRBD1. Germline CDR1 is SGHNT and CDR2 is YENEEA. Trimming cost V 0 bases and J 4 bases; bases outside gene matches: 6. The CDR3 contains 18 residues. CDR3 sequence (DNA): TGTGCCAGCAGCTTAGATTCCGGGACAGGGGAGTATAATTCACCCCTCCACTTT. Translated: CASSLDSGTGEYNSPLHF.

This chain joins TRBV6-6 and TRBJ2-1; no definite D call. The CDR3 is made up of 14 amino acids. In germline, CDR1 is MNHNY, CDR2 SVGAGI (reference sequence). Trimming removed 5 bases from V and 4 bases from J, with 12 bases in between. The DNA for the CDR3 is TGTGCCAGCAGTCAGATGGCGGATTACAATGAGCAGTTCTTC. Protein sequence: CASSQMADYNEQFF.

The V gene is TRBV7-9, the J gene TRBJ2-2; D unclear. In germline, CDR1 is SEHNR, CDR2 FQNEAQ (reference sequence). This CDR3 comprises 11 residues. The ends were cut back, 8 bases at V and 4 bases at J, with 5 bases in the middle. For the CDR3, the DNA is TGTGCCAGCCATGTCACCGGGGAGCTGTTTTTT. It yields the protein CASHVTGELFF.

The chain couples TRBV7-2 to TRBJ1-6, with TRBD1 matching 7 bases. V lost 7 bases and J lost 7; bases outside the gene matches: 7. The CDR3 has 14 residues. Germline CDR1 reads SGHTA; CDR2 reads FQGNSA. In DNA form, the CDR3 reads TGTGCCAGCACCCCTCCGGGACAGAATTCACCCCTCCACTTT. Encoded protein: CASTPPGQNSPLHF.

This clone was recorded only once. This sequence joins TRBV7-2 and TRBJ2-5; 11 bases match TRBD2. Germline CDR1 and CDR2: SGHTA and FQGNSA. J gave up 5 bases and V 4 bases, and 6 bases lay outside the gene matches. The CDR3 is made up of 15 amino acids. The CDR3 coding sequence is TGTGCCAGCAGCTCCGGGGCTAGCGGGAGGGAGACCCAGTACTTC. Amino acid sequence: CASSSGASGRETQYF.

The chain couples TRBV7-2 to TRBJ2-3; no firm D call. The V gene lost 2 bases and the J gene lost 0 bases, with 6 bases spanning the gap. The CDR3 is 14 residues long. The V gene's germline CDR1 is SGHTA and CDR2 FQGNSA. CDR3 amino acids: CASSLSSSTDTQYF. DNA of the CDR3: TGTGCCAGCAGCTTATCGAGCAGCACAGATACGCAGTATTTT.

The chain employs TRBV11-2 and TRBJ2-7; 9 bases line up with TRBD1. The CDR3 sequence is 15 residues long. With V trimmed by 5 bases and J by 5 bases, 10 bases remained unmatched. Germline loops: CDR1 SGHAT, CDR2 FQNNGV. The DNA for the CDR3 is TGTGCCAGCAGCCCTAGTCGGGACAGGGTCCACGAGCAGTACTTC. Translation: CASSPSRDRVHEQYF.

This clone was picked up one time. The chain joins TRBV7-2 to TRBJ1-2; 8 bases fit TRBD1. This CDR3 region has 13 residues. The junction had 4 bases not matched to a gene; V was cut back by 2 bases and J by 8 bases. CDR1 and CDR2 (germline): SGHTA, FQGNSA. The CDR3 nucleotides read TGTGCCAGCAGCTTACAGGGGGCGAGGGGCTACACCTTC. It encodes CASSLQGARGYTF. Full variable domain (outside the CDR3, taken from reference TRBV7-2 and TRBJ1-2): GAGVSQSPSNKVTEKGKDVELRCDPISGHTALYWYRQSLGQGLEFLIYFQGNSAPDKSGLPSDRFSAERTGGSVSTLTIQRTQQEDSAVYLCASSLQGARGYTFGSGTRLTVV.

CDR3 DNA: TGTGCCAGCAGTCCAACAGGGGGCTTTCCGTACGAGCAGTACTTC. Translated: CASSPTGGFPYEQYF. The chain links TRBV7-9 to TRBJ2-7; 9 positions agree with TRBD1. CDR1 is SEHNR and CDR2 is FQNEAQ in the germline V gene (reference sequence). The CDR3 runs 15 residues. V shed 6 bases and J 4 bases; nucleotides not matched to a gene: 10.

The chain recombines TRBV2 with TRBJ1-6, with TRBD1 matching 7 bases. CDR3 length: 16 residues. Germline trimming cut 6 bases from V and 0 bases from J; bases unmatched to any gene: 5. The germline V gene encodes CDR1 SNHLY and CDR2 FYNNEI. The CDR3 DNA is TGTGCCAGCAGACCGGACAGGTTCTCCTATAATTCACCCCTCCACTTT. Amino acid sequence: CASRPDRFSYNSPLHF.

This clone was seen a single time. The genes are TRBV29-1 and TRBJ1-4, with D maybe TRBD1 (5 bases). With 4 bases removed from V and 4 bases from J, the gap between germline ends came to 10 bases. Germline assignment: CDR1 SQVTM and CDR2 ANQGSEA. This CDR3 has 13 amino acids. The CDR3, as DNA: TGCAGCGTTGGGGGGTACGATAATGAAAAACTGTTTTTT. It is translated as CSVGGYDNEKLFF.

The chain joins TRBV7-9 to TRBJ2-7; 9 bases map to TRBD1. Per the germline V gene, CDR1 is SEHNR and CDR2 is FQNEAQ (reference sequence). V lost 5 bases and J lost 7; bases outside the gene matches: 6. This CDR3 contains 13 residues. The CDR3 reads CASSAGTGREQYF. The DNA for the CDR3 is TGTGCCAGCAGCGCTGGGACAGGGAGGGAGCAGTACTTC.

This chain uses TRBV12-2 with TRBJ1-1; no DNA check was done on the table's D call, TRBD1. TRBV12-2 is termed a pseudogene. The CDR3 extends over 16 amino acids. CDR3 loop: CASRLLDRALNTEAFF. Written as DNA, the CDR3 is TGTGCAAGTCGCTTGTTAGACAGGGCCCTGAACACTGAAGCTTTCTTT.

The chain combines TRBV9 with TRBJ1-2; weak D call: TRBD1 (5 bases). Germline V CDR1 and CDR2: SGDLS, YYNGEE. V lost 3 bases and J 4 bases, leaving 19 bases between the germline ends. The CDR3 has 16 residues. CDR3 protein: CASSAYRGTKFYGYTF. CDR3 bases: TGTGCCAGCAGCGCCTACCGGGGCACCAAATTCTATGGCTACACCTTC.

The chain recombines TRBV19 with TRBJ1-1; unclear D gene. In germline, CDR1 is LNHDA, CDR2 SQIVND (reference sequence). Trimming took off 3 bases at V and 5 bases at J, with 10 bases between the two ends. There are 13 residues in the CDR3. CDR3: CASSIGGETEAFF. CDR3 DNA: TGTGCCAGTAGTATTGGCGGGGAGACTGAAGCTTTCTTT.